This T cell receptor (beta chain) was profiled in a study of blood T cell repertoires in COVID-19. Study context: PBMCs, B-cell-depleted T cells, or T cells were the source of the cDNA or gDNA that made up the material.

Here immunoSEQ multiplex PCR was the method, and the copy in TCRdb shows in-frame clones only, minus some. This sample carries under 200,000 clones, about 81% of them seen once, and the ten largest clones take approximately 15%. CDR3 length: 11 amino acids. V was shortened by 2 bases and J by 8 bases, with 9 bases between the two germline ends. Germline values: CDR1 SQVTM, CDR2 ANQGSEA. Specimen: peripheral blood. This chain connects TRBV29-1 to TRBJ1-1; D might be TRBD1 (5 bases). The source of this sequence is a man aged 25-45 years with active or convalescent COVID-19. CDR3 residues: CSVEPGSEAFF. The CDR3 DNA follows: TGCAGCGTTGAACCAGGGTCAGAAGCTTTCTTT. The variable domain in full, completed from reference TRBV29-1 and TRBJ1-1, reads SAVISQKPSRDICQRGTSLTIQCQVDSQVTMMFWYRQQPGQSLTLIATANQGSEATYESGFVIDKFPISRPNLTFSTLTVSNMSPEDSSIYLCSVEPGSEAFFGQGTRLTVV.